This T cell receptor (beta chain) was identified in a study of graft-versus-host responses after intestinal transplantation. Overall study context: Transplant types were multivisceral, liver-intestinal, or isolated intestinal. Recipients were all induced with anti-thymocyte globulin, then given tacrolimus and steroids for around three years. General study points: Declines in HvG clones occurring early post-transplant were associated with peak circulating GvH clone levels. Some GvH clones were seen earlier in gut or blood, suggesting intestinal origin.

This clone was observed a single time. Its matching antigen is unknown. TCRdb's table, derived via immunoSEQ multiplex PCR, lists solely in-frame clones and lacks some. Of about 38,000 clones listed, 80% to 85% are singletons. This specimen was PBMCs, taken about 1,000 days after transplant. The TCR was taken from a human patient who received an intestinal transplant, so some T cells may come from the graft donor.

CDR3 protein: CAGTRRQGSGEQYF. As DNA, the CDR3 is TGTGCCGGAACGCGTAGACAGGGGTCCGGCGAGCAGTACTTC. J is TRBJ2-7 and V is TRBV6-6, with 8 bases aligning to TRBD1. The germline gives CDR1 MNHNY, CDR2 SVGAGI (reference sequence). The ends lost 11 bases at V and 6 bases at J; junction bases unmatched: 15. There are 14 residues in the CDR3.